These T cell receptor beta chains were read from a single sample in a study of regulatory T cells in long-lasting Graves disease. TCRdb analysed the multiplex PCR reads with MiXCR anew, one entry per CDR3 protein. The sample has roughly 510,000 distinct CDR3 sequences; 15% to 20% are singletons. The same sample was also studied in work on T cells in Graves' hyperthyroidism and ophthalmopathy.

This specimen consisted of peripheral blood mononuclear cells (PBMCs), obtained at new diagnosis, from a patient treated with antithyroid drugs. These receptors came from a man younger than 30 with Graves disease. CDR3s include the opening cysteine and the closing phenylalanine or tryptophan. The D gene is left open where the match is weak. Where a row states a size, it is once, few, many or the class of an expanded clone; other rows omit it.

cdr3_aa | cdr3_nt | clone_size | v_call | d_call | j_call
CASSVAVDQPQHF | TGTGCCAGCAGCGTAGCGGTTGATCAGCCCCAGCATTTT | . | TRBV9 | . | TRBJ1-5
CASSATGEDIQYF | TGTGCCAGCAGTGCCACCGGGGAGGACATTCAGTACTTC | many | TRBV3-1 | . | TRBJ2-4
CASSLGSNSNNEQFF | TGTGCCAGCAGCTTAGGCAGTAACTCAAACAATGAGCAGTTCTTC | many | TRBV11-2 | . | TRBJ2-1
CASGLVPSTDTQYF | TGTGCTAGTGGTTTGGTACCATCCACAGATACGCAGTATTTT | many | TRBV12-5 | . | TRBJ2-3
CSAREYRRQTFNYGYTF | TGCAGTGCTAGAGAATATAGGAGGCAGACTTTTAACTATGGCTACACCTTC | . | TRBV20-1 | . | TRBJ1-2
CASLTVSGANVLTF | TGTGCCAGCCTGACAGTCTCTGGGGCCAACGTCCTGACTTTC | . | TRBV5-5 | . | TRBJ2-6
CASTQAGTDYGYAF | TGTGCCAGCACCCAAGCCGGGACTGACTATGGCTACGCCTTC | . | TRBV28 | . | TRBJ1-2
CASRPGLDGEQFF | TGTGCCAGCCGACCGGGGCTTGACGGTGAGCAGTTCTTC | many | TRBV28 | . | TRBJ2-1
CASSTGTPLRTSYEQYF | TGTGCCAGCAGCACCGGGACCCCTTTACGGACATCCTACGAGCAGTACTTC | . | TRBV7-8 | . | TRBJ2-7
CASSPAGEPHQPQHF | TGCGCCAGCAGCCCTGCTGGCGAACCTCACCAGCCCCAGCATTTT | few | TRBV5-1 | . | TRBJ1-5
CATSRDSLETGGKAFF | TGTGCCACCAGCAGAGATTCCTTGGAGACAGGGGGCAAAGCTTTCTTT | . | TRBV15 | TRBD1 | TRBJ1-1
CSARRARGTQYF | TGCAGTGCTAGACGGGCCAGGGGGACCCAGTACTTC | . | TRBV20-1 | . | TRBJ2-5
CAWRQAYEQYF | TGTGCCTGGAGACAAGCCTACGAGCAGTACTTC | many | TRBV30 | . | TRBJ2-7
CSARVGSGRGYNEQFF | TGCAGTGCTAGGGTTGGAAGCGGGAGGGGGTACAATGAGCAGTTCTTC | few | TRBV20-1 | TRBD2 | TRBJ2-1
CASSYSPRGGNNEQFF | TGTGCCAGCAGTTACTCGCCCCGGGGTGGAAACAATGAGCAGTTCTTC | many | TRBV6-2/TRBV6-3 | . | TRBJ2-1
CASSIQGSRPTEAFF | TGTGCCAGTAGTATTCAGGGTTCTCGTCCCACTGAAGCTTTCTTT | many | TRBV19 | . | TRBJ1-1
CASHRGNYGYTF | TGTGCCAGCCACAGGGGTAACTATGGCTACACCTTC | . | TRBV18 | TRBD1 | TRBJ1-2
CASSLGTSGRRSETQYF | TGCGCCAGCAGCTTGGGGACTAGCGGGAGACGGAGCGAGACCCAGTACTTC | once | TRBV5-1 | TRBD2 | TRBJ2-5
CASSPRPGTASGNTIYF | TGTGCCAGCAGCCCGCGGCCCGGGACAGCCTCTGGAAACACCATATATTTT | few | TRBV7-2 | TRBD1 | TRBJ1-3
CAINRPLQLPPNTGELFF | TGTGCCATAAATAGGCCCTTACAACTTCCTCCGAACACCGGGGAGCTGTTTTTT | . | TRBV6-1 | . | TRBJ2-2
CASSARDRGIAEAFF | TGTGCCAGCAGCGCTAGGGACAGGGGTATAGCTGAAGCTTTCTTT | many | TRBV28 | TRBD1 | TRBJ1-1
CATSDDPDVGDTQYF | TGTGCCACCAGTGATGACCCGGATGTGGGAGATACGCAGTATTTT | many | TRBV24-1 | . | TRBJ2-3
CASSPVGISYEQYF | TGTGCCAGCAGTCCCGTGGGTATATCCTACGAGCAGTACTTC | many | TRBV12-3/TRBV12-4 | . | TRBJ2-7
CASSQEEDSYEQYF | TGTGCCAGCAGCCAAGAAGAAGACTCCTACGAGCAGTACTTC | few | TRBV3-1 | . | TRBJ2-7
CASSHGGLAGLIQDEQYF | TGTGCCAGCAGCCACGGGGGACTAGCGGGACTAATTCAGGACGAGCAGTACTTC | . | TRBV14 | TRBD2 | TRBJ2-7
CASSRGTTSYEQYF | TGTGCCAGCAGCCGCGGGACTACCTCCTACGAGCAGTACTTC | many | TRBV11-2 | TRBD2 | TRBJ2-7
CAWSGDPSGGSNQPQHF | TGTGCCTGGAGTGGGGATCCATCGGGAGGGAGCAATCAGCCCCAGCATTTT | . | TRBV30 | . | TRBJ1-5
CASSLSTNLLYNEQFF | TGTGCCAGCAGCTTATCTACTAACCTCCTCTACAATGAGCAGTTCTTC | few | TRBV7-8 | . | TRBJ2-1
CASSRLNLRDTQYF | TGTGCCAGCAGCCGACTAAACTTGCGAGATACGCAGTATTTT | . | TRBV7-2 | . | TRBJ2-3
CATSDATADGANVLTF | TGTGCCACCAGTGATGCGACAGCAGACGGGGCCAACGTCCTGACTTTC | few | TRBV24-1 | . | TRBJ2-6
CASSLDRPDTQYF | TGCGCCAGCAGCTTGGACAGACCAGATACGCAGTATTTT | . | TRBV5-1 | . | TRBJ2-3
CSARQGTTSNQPQHF | TGCAGTGCTAGACAGGGAACGACGAGCAATCAGCCCCAGCATTTT | . | TRBV20-1 | . | TRBJ1-5
CASSQVLASYEQYF | TGCGCCAGCAGCCAAGTACTAGCGAGCTACGAGCAGTACTTC | many | TRBV4-1 | TRBD2 | TRBJ2-7
CAWKGGTNTDTQYF | TGTGCCTGGAAAGGTGGTACTAACACAGATACGCAGTATTTT | few | TRBV30 | . | TRBJ2-3
CASSRGPFSYEQYF | TGTGCCAGCAGCCGGGGACCCTTCTCCTACGAGCAGTACTTC | . | TRBV3-1 | . | TRBJ2-7
CASSLVGGRETQYF | TGTGCCAGCAGCTTGGTGGGAGGTCGAGAGACCCAGTACTTC | many | TRBV12-3/TRBV12-4 | . | TRBJ2-5
CAWSVQGVMPTGELFF | TGTGCCTGGAGTGTACAGGGGGTGATGCCCACCGGGGAGCTGTTTTTT | few | TRBV30 | TRBD1 | TRBJ2-2
CSASGLADTYSSYEQYF | TGCAGTGCTAGCGGACTAGCGGACACGTACAGCTCCTACGAGCAGTACTTC | few | TRBV20-1 | TRBD2 | TRBJ2-7
CASSRDIISYEQYF | TGTGCCAGCTCCCGTGACATCATCTCCTACGAGCAGTACTTC | many | TRBV7-9 | . | TRBJ2-7
CSAGGAGGKYEQYF | TGCAGTGCCGGGGGCGCGGGAGGGAAGTACGAGCAGTACTTC | many | TRBV20-1 | TRBD2 | TRBJ2-7
CASSGIWSGRDNEQFF | TGTGCCAGCAGTGGCATCTGGAGCGGGAGAGACAATGAGCAGTTCTTC | . | TRBV27 | TRBD2 | TRBJ2-1
CASSLSGAHEQYF | TGTGCCAGCAGTCTTAGCGGGGCCCACGAGCAGTACTTC | few | TRBV7-2 | TRBD2 | TRBJ2-7
CSAKGTSGRGYEQYF | TGCAGTGCCAAAGGGACTAGCGGGAGGGGTTACGAGCAGTACTTC | many | TRBV20-1 | TRBD2 | TRBJ2-7
CASSLGPGQSGGGEQFF | TGTGCCAGCAGCTTAGGTCCGGGGCAGAGCGGGGGAGGTGAGCAGTTCTTC | . | TRBV7-3 | TRBD2 | TRBJ2-1
CASSFTLAGVHEQYF | TGCGCCAGCAGCTTCACACTAGCGGGAGTGCACGAGCAGTACTTC | . | TRBV5-1 | TRBD2 | TRBJ2-7
CASVALGTGDTEAFF | TGTGCCAGCGTCGCCCTGGGGACAGGGGACACTGAAGCTTTCTTT | many | TRBV6-2/TRBV6-3 | TRBD1 | TRBJ1-1
CASGPQGPSGNTIYF | TGTGCTAGTGGCCCACAGGGCCCCTCTGGAAACACCATATATTTT | . | TRBV12-5 | . | TRBJ1-3
CSVQGAGEKLFF | TGCAGTGTACAGGGGGCAGGGGAAAAACTGTTTTTT | many | TRBV20-1 | TRBD1 | TRBJ1-4
CASSQAGTRSEQYF | TGTGCCAGCAGCCAAGCTGGGACCCGATCCGAGCAGTACTTC | few | TRBV3-1 | . | TRBJ2-7
CASSYTTYNEQFF | TGTGCCAGCAGTTATACTACCTACAATGAGCAGTTCTTC | many | TRBV27 | . | TRBJ2-1
CSASPAEGTDTQYF | TGCAGTGCTAGCCCAGCGGAGGGCACAGATACGCAGTATTTT | . | TRBV20-1 | . | TRBJ2-3
CASSSSGGEQYF | TGTGCCAGCAGTTCCAGTGGCGGCGAGCAGTACTTC | many | TRBV12-3/TRBV12-4 | . | TRBJ2-7
CASRADSIGYTF | TGTGCCAGCAGGGCCGACAGCATCGGCTACACCTTC | few | TRBV28 | . | TRBJ1-2
CASINDLTGANQETQYF | TGTGCCAGCATCAATGATTTGACAGGCGCGAATCAAGAGACCCAGTACTTC | many | TRBV2 | . | TRBJ2-5
CASRRLAENTDTQYF | TGTGCCAGCAGGCGACTAGCGGAGAACACAGATACGCAGTATTTT | many | TRBV28 | TRBD2 | TRBJ2-3
CASSQVVRLGSTYEQYF | TGTGCCAGCAGCCAAGTCGTTCGCTTGGGCAGCACTTACGAGCAGTACTTC | . | TRBV3-1 | . | TRBJ2-7
CASSRWGEQFF | TGTGCCAGCAGCCGGTGGGGGGAGCAGTTCTTC | . | TRBV14 | . | TRBJ2-1
CAIRGTSRVSTDTQYF | TGTGCCATCAGGGGTACTAGCCGAGTGAGCACAGATACGCAGTATTTT | . | TRBV15 | . | TRBJ2-3
CASSEARTANTEAFF | TGTGCCAGCAGTGAAGCGCGGACAGCGAACACTGAAGCTTTCTTT | many | TRBV2 | . | TRBJ1-1